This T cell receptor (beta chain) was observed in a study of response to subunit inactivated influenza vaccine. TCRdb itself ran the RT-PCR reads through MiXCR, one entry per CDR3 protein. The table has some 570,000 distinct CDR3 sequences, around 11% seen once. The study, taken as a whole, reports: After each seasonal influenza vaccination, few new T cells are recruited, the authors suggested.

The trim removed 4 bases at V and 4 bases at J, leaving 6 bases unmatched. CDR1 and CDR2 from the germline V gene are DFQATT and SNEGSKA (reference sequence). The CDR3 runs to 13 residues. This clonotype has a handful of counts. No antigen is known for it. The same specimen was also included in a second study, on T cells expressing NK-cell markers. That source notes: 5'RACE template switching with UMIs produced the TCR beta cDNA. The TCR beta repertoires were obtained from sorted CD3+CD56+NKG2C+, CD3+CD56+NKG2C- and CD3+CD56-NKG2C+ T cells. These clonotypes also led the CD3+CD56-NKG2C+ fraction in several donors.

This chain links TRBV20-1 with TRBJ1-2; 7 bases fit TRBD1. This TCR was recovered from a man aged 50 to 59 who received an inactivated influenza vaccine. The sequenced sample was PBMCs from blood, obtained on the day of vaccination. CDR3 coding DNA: TGCAGTGCTACCCCGGCAGGGGGCTATGGCTACACCTTC. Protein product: CSATPAGGYGYTF.